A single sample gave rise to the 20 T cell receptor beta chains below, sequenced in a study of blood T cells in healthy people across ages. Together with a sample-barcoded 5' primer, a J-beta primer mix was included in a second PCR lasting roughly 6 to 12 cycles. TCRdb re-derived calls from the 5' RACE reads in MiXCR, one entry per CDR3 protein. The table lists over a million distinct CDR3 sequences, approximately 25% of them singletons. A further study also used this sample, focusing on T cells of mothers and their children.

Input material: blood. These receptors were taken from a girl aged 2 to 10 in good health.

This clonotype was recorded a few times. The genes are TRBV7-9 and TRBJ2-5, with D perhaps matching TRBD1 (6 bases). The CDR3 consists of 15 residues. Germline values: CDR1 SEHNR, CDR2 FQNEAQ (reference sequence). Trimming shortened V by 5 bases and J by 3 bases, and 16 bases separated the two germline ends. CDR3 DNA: TGTGCCAGCAGCCCCGGGACCACAGGGAAAGAGACCCAGTACTTC. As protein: CASSPGTTGKETQYF. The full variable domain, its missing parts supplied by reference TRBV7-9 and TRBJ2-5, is DTGVSQNPRHKITKRGQNVTFRCDPISEHNRLYWYRQTLGQGPEFLTYFQNEAQLEKSRLLSDRFSAERPKGSFSTLEIQRTEQGDSAMYLCASSPGTTGKETQYFGPGTRLLVL.

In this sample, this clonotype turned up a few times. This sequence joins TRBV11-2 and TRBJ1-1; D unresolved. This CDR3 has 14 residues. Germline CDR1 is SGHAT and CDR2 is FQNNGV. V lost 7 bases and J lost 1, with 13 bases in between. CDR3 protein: CASTKVQSNTEAFF. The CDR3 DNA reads TGTGCCAGCACCAAGGTTCAGTCGAACACTGAAGCTTTCTTT. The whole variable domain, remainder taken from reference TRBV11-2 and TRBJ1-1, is EAGVAQSPRYKIIEKRQSVAFWCNPISGHATLYWYQQILGQGPKLLIQFQNNGVVDDSQLPKDRFSAERLKGVDSTLKIQPAKLEDSAVYLCASTKVQSNTEAFFGQGTRLTVV.

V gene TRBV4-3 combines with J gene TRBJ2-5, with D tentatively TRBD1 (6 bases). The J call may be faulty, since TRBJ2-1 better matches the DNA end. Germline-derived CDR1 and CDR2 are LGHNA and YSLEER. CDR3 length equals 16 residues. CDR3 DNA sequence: TGCGCCAGCAGCCAAGGGGGGTTAGGGGGTAAGAATGAGCAGTTCTTC. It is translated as CASSQGGLGGKNEQFF.

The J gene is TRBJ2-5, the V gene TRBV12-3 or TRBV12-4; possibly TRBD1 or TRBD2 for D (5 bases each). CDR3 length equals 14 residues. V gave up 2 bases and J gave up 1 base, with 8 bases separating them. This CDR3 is CASSLLGVQETQYF. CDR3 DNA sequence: TGTGCCAGCAGTTTATTGGGGGTCCAAGAGACCCAGTACTTC.

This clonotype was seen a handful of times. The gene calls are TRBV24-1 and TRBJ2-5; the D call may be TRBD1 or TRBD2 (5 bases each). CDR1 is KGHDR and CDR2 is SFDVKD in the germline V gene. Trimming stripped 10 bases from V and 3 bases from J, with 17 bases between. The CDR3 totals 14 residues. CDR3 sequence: CATRPPGREETQYF. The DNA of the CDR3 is TGTGCCACTCGACCCCCAGGGAGAGAAGAGACCCAGTACTTC.

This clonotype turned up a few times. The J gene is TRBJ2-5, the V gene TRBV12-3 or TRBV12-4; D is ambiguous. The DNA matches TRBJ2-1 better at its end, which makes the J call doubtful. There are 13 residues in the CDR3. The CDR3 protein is CASSFEPSGEQFF. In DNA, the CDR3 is TGTGCCAGCAGTTTCGAGCCCTCCGGTGAGCAGTTCTTC.

The CDR3: CASSQVFSYQETQYF. The CDR3 region has the DNA TGTGCCAGCAGCCAAGTGTTCTCTTACCAAGAGACCCAGTACTTC. The rearrangement joins TRBV4-2 to TRBJ2-5; D is ambiguous. The CDR3 contains 15 residues. V lost 1 base and J 0 bases, leaving 9 bases between the germline ends. The germline V gene encodes CDR1 LGHNA and CDR2 YNFKEQ.

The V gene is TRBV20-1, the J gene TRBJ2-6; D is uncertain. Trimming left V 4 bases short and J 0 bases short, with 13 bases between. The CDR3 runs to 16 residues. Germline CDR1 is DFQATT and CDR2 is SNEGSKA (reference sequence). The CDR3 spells CSATRTGNSGANVLTF. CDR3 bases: TGCAGTGCTACGCGGACGGGCAACTCTGGGGCCAACGTCCTGACTTTC.

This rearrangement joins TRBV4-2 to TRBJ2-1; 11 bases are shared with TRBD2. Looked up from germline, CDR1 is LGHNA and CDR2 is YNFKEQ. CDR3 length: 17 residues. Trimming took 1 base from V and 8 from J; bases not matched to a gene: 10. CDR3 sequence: CASSQVGGELAGDEQFF. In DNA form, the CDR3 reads TGTGCCAGCAGCCAAGTGGGGGGTGAACTAGCGGGAGATGAGCAGTTCTTC.

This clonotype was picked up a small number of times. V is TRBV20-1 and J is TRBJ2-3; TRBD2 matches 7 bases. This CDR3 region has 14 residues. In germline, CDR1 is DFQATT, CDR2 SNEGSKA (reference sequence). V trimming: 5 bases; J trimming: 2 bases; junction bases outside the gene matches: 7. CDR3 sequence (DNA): TGCAGTGCTCCCCAGCGGGGACCCACAGATACGCAGTATTTT. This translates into CSAPQRGPTDTQYF.

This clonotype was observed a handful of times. The CDR3 DNA sequence: TGCAGCGTTGAGGGCAGTAGGATGGAGACCCAGTACTTC. As protein: CSVEGSRMETQYF. The chain employs TRBV29-1 and TRBJ2-5; unclear D gene. This CDR3 has 13 residues. V was pared by 3 bases and J by 5 bases, with 13 bases between. CDR1 is SQVTM, CDR2 ANQGSEA, per germline. Drawing the rest from reference TRBV29-1 and TRBJ2-5, the complete variable domain is SAVISQKPSRDICQRGTSLTIQCQVDSQVTMMFWYRQQPGQSLTLIATANQGSEATYESGFVIDKFPISRPNLTFSTLTVSNMSPEDSSIYLCSVEGSRMETQYFGPGTRLLVL.

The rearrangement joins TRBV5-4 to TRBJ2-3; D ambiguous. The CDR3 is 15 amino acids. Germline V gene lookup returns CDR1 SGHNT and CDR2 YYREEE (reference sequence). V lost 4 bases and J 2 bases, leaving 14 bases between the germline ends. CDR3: CASSQSLGSTDTQYF. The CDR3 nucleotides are TGTGCCAGCAGCCAAAGCCTCGGGTCCACAGATACGCAGTATTTT.

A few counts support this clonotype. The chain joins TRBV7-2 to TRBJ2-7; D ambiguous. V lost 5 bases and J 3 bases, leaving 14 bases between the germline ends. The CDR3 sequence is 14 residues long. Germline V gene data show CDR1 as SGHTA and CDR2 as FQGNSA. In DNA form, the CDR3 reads TGTGCCAGCAGCCCCCGAGGAGCTGACTACGAGCAGTACTTC. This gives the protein CASSPRGADYEQYF.

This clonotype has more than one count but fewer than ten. CDR3: CASNHYTGELFF. In nucleotides, the CDR3 is TGTGCCAGCAATCACTACACCGGGGAGCTGTTTTTT. The gene calls are TRBV11-2 and TRBJ2-2; no definite D call. CDR3 length: 12 amino acids. Germline CDR1 and CDR2: SGHAT and FQNNGV. Trimming pared 7 bases from V and 3 bases from J, leaving 6 bases between. The full variable domain, completed using reference TRBV11-2 and TRBJ2-2, is EAGVAQSPRYKIIEKRQSVAFWCNPISGHATLYWYQQILGQGPKLLIQFQNNGVVDDSQLPKDRFSAERLKGVDSTLKIQPAKLEDSAVYLCASNHYTGELFFGEGSRLTVL.

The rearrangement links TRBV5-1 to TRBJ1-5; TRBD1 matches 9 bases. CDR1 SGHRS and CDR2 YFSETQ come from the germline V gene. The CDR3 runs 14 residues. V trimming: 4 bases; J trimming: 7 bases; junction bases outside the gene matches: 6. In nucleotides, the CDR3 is TGCGCCAGCAGCAAGGGACAGGGAAGACAGCCCCAGCATTTT. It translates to CASSKGQGRQPQHF.

The CDR3 loop reads CASSPNPDFGGLIRVSYNEQFF. The DNA for the CDR3 is TGTGCCAGCAGCCCCAATCCGGATTTCGGGGGGCTGATAAGGGTCTCCTACAATGAGCAGTTCTTC. The V gene is TRBV11-1, the J gene TRBJ2-1; D might be TRBD2 (7 bases). CDR1 and CDR2 from the germline V gene are SGHAT and FQDESV (reference sequence). V was pared by 5 bases and J by 0 bases, with 32 bases between. The CDR3 runs to 22 residues. The whole variable domain, filled in from reference TRBV11-1 and TRBJ2-1, reads EAEVAQSPRYKITEKSQAVAFWCDPISGHATLYWYRQILGQGPELLVQFQDESVVDDSQLPKDRFSAERLKGVDSTLKIQPAELGDSAMYLCASSPNPDFGGLIRVSYNEQFFGPGTRLTVL.

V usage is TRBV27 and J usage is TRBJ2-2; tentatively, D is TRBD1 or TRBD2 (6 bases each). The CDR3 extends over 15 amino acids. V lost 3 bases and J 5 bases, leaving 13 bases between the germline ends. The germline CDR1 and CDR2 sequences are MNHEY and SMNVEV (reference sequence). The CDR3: CASSLRRGATGELFF. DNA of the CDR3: TGTGCCAGCAGTTTGAGAAGGGGGGCAACCGGGGAGCTGTTTTTT.

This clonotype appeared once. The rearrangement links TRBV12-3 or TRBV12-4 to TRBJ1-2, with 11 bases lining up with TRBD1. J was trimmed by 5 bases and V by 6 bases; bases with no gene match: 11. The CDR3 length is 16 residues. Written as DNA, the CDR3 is TGTGCCAGCAGCCTCGGGACAGGGGGAATCTATTATGGCTACACCTTC. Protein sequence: CASSLGTGGIYYGYTF.

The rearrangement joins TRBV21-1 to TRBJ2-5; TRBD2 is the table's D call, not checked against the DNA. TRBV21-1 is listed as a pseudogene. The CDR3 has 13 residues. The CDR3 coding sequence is TGTGCCAGCAGCAACGGGAGGGGAGAGACCCAGTACTTC. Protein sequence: CASSNGRGETQYF.

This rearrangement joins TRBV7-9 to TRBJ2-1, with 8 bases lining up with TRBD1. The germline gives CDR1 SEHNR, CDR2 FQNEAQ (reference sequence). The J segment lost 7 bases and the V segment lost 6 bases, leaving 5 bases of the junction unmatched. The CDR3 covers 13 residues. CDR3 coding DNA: TGTGCCAGCAGACTACAGGGGGGTAATGAGCAGTTCTTC. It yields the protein CASRLQGGNEQFF.